Below, 20 T cell receptor beta chains from the same sample are listed, as sequenced in a study of CXCR3-negative and CXCR3-positive naive CD8 T cells. The antigens of these receptors remain unknown. UMI-tagged TRB cDNA libraries were built via 5' RACE. Using the 5' RACE reads, TCRdb records one entry per CDR3 protein without DNA. The repertoire table contains some 99,000 distinct CDR3 sequences. General study points: Greater hydrophobicity was found in TRB CDR3s of CXCR3-positive naive cells than of CXCR3-negative naive cells.

Sequencing was performed on naive CXCR3+ CD8+ T cells from blood. The subset was: CD45RO-CCR7+CD27+CD95- naive CD8+ T cells expressing CXCR3 (TNR3+). All receptors come from a human donor in good health. Some clones in this sample may be carry-over from other donors' samples.

The V call is TRBV4-3, the J call TRBJ2-7; absent DNA, TCRdb's TRBD1 call cannot be checked. The CDR3 has 15 amino acids. Per germline, CDR1 LGHNA and CDR2 YSLEER. The chain's CDR3 is CASSLLGQGPYEQYF.

This chain links TRBV9 with TRBJ2-2. Germline CDR1 and CDR2: SGDLS and YYNGEE. The CDR3 spans 16 residues. The CDR3 protein is CASSVQTAANTGELFF.

The chain combines TRBV7-9 with TRBJ2-7; the TCRdb D gene call, TRBD1, has no DNA to confirm it. In germline, CDR1 is SEHNR, CDR2 FQNEAQ (reference sequence). This CDR3 contains 12 residues. The chain's CDR3 is CASSPLEFEQYF.

The chain has TRBV28 and TRBJ1-1; there is no DNA to check the TCRdb D call of TRBD1. The CDR3 sequence is 18 residues long. CDR1 MDHEN and CDR2 SYDVKM come from the germline V gene. The CDR3 protein is CASSPGQGGRRINTEAFF.

The J gene is TRBJ1-1, the V gene TRBV7-9; the D call of TRBD1 rests on TCRdb alone, since no DNA is present to check it. Germline V gives CDR1 SEHNR, CDR2 FQNEAQ (reference sequence). This CDR3 is built from 15 residues. The CDR3 here is CASTMGQLMNTEAFF.

This chain uses TRBV7-9 with TRBJ1-2. CDR1 is SEHNR and CDR2 is FQNEAQ in the germline V gene (reference sequence). The CDR3 spans 16 residues. This CDR3 is CASSLGRGLENYGYTF.

The gene calls are TRBV12-3 or TRBV12-4 and TRBJ2-1; as DNA is missing, the TRBD1 call by TCRdb cannot be tested. This CDR3 comprises 11 residues. CDR3 residues: CASTQEAEQFF.

The CDR3 sequence is CASSADSGTVLEAFF. The J gene is TRBJ1-1, the V gene TRBV9; TCRdb gives TRBD1 as the D gene, but with no DNA this cannot be confirmed. The CDR3 is made up of 15 amino acids. Germline V CDR1 and CDR2: SGDLS, YYNGEE.

The V gene is TRBV6-6, the J gene TRBJ2-5; absent DNA, TCRdb's TRBD1 call cannot be checked. In germline, CDR1 is MNHNY, CDR2 SVGAGI (reference sequence). CDR3 length: 15 amino acids. The CDR3 loop is CASSSGREEQETQYF.

The V call is TRBV27, the J call TRBJ2-7. This CDR3 spans 12 amino acids. CDR1 MNHEY and CDR2 SMNVEV come from the germline V gene (reference sequence). The CDR3 protein is CASIGGSYEQYF.

The V and J genes are TRBV28 and TRBJ2-7; with no DNA, the TCRdb D assignment of TRBD2 cannot be verified. CDR3 size: 17 residues. Germline V CDR1 and CDR2: MDHEN, SYDVKM. The CDR3: CASSPGLAGTTPYEQYF.

The rearrangement uses TRBV28 and TRBJ2-7. The length of the CDR3 is 15 residues. In germline, CDR1 is MDHEN, CDR2 SYDVKM. The chain's CDR3 is CASSPRVGGPYEQYF.

This sequence joins TRBV6-5 and TRBJ2-7. The CDR3 is 13 residues long. From germline, CDR1 is MNHEY and CDR2 SVGAGI. CDR3 amino acids: CASSYLDGYEQYF.

The CDR3 sequence: CASSQVVVAGELFF. The rearrangement joins TRBV14 to TRBJ2-2. This CDR3 is 14 amino acids long. CDR1 and CDR2 (germline): SGHDN, FVKESK.

The V gene is TRBV30, the J gene TRBJ1-1; checking the TCRdb D call of TRBD1 is not possible without DNA. Germline V gene data show CDR1 as GTSNPN and CDR2 as SVGIG (reference sequence). The length of the CDR3 is 13 residues. The CDR3 spells CADTGTANTEAFF.

This sequence joins TRBV19 and TRBJ2-7; as DNA is missing, the TRBD2 call by TCRdb cannot be tested. CDR1 and CDR2 from the germline V gene are LNHDA and SQIVND (reference sequence). This CDR3 region has 14 residues. CDR3 amino acids: CANPEDLGFYEQYF.

The V gene is TRBV20-1, the J gene TRBJ1-1. The CDR3 extends over 13 amino acids. Germline V gives CDR1 DFQATT, CDR2 SNEGSKA (reference sequence). The CDR3 here is CSARDWGNTEAFF.

The chain uses TRBV29-1 and TRBJ2-1; the TRBD1 assignment by TCRdb is unverifiable without DNA. Germline assignment: CDR1 SQVTM and CDR2 ANQGSEA. The CDR3 totals 14 residues. CDR3 sequence reads: CSVHRDPSPNEQFF.

The rearrangement links TRBV27 to TRBJ2-7. Germline V gene data show CDR1 as MNHEY and CDR2 as SMNVEV (reference sequence). The CDR3 loop spans 15 amino acids. CDR3 in amino acids: CASSFRGGSSYEQYF.

V gene TRBV6-2 or TRBV6-3 combines with J gene TRBJ2-1; TCRdb indicates TRBD2, and absent DNA this call remains unverified. This CDR3 is 16 amino acids long. Germline assignment: CDR1 MNHEY and CDR2 SVGEGT. CDR3 residues: CASSYSKGLAGGGQFF.